These T cell receptor beta chains were read from a single sample in a study of blood T cell repertoires in COVID-19. Here immunoSEQ multiplex PCR was the method, and the copy in TCRdb shows in-frame clones only, minus some. This table holds about 62,000 clones, 76% found once. Material: peripheral blood. These TCRs come from a woman aged 50 to 60 with active or convalescent COVID-19. Each CDR3 is given with its conserved first and last residue. The D gene is left open where the match is weak. Clone sizes are given selectively: once, few, many, or a class where the clone is expanded.

D,J,size,V,DNA,CDR3
NA,TRBJ1-1,NA,TRBV14,TGTGCCAGCAGCAACCCCCTCTCCGGGAGGGACACTGAAGCTTTCTTT,CASSNPLSGRDTEAFF
NA,TRBJ2-2,few,TRBV19,TGTGCCAGTAGTATAGTAGCAGGGCCGGGCACCGGGGAGCTGTTTTTT,CASSIVAGPGTGELFF
TRBD1,TRBJ1-1,NA,TRBV24-1,TGTGCCACCAGTGATTTGCTAGCCGACAGGGACACTGAAGCTTTCTTT,CATSDLLADRDTEAFF
NA,TRBJ1-4,NA,TRBV11-2,TGTGCCAGCAGCTTGGGATCAGGGTGGTCTAATGAAAAACTGTTTTTT,CASSLGSGWSNEKLFF
TRBD2,TRBJ2-3,NA,TRBV7-2,TGTGCCAGCAGCTTAGCGACTAGCGGGGATACGCAGTATTTT,CASSLATSGDTQYF
NA,TRBJ2-3,NA,TRBV4-1,TGCGCCAGCAGCCAAGAAGGAGGGTTCGGCACAGATACGCAGTATTTT,CASSQEGGFGTDTQYF
NA,TRBJ2-1,NA,TRBV7-3,TGTGCCAGCAGCTTATGGGGGCGGAGCTCCTACAATGAGCAGTTCTTC,CASSLWGRSSYNEQFF
TRBD1,TRBJ1-1,once,TRBV12-5,TGTGCTAGTGGTCCTCCCCGGGGACAGATTATCACTGAAGCTTTCTTT,CASGPPRGQIITEAFF
NA,TRBJ2-1,NA,TRBV20-1,TGCAGTGCTAGTGGCGGGACCGGCTCCTACAATGAGCAGTTCTTC,CSASGGTGSYNEQFF
NA,TRBJ1-1,many,TRBV5-1,TGCGCCAGCAGCATCGACAAAAGGACTGAAGCTTTCTTT,CASSIDKRTEAFF
TRBD2,TRBJ2-1,once,TRBV2,TGTGCCAGCGTGGCACTAGCGGGAATTTACAATGAGCAGTTCTTC,CASVALAGIYNEQFF
NA,TRBJ2-7,NA,TRBV5-4,TGTGCCAGCAGCTTGCCGGGATTCGAAGAGCAGTACTTC,CASSLPGFEEQYF
NA,TRBJ1-4,few,TRBV11-2,TGTGCCAGCAGCCCTAGAGGGGGTACTAATGAAAAACTGTTTTTT,CASSPRGGTNEKLFF
NA,TRBJ1-5,NA,TRBV10-3,TGTGCCATCAGTGAGTCGGCAGGGGCCAATCAGCCCCAGCATTTT,CAISESAGANQPQHF
NA,TRBJ2-5,NA,TRBV21-1,TGTGCCAGCAGCAAGGAGGCGAAAGGGGGACAGGGGTGTGCAGAGACCCAGTACTTC,CASSKEAKGGQGCAETQYF
TRBD1,TRBJ1-5,NA,TRBV7-8,TGTGCCAGCAGCCGGGACAGGGATCTTAATCAGCCCCAGCATTTT,CASSRDRDLNQPQHF
TRBD2,TRBJ2-3,NA,TRBV19,TGTGCCAGTAGTATAGCAGGGACTAGCGGCACAGATACGCAGTATTTT,CASSIAGTSGTDTQYF
NA,TRBJ2-1,NA,TRBV9,TGTGCCAGCAGCGTCCCTCAGGGCAATGAGCAGTTCTTC,CASSVPQGNEQFF
TRBD1,TRBJ1-1,NA,TRBV4-3,TGCGCCAGCAGCCAAGCCCTGGGACAGATTAACACTGAAGCTTTCTTT,CASSQALGQINTEAFF
TRBD1,TRBJ2-5,many,TRBV4-2,TGTGCCAGCAGCCCGCTATCTTACAGGGACAGGGTGGAGGAGACCCAGTACTTC,CASSPLSYRDRVEETQYF
TRBD2,TRBJ2-5,NA,TRBV12-5,TGTGCTAGTGGTTTGGGACGGGGGGGTCAAGAGACCCAGTACTTC,CASGLGRGGQETQYF
TRBD2,TRBJ2-7,NA,TRBV6-2/TRBV6-3,TGTGCCAGCAGTGAGAGGACTAGCGGGATTTACGAGCAGTACTTC,CASSERTSGIYEQYF
TRBD2,TRBJ2-1,once,TRBV7-2,TGTGCCAGCAGCCCGACTAGCCCTGAGCAGTTCTTC,CASSPTSPEQFF